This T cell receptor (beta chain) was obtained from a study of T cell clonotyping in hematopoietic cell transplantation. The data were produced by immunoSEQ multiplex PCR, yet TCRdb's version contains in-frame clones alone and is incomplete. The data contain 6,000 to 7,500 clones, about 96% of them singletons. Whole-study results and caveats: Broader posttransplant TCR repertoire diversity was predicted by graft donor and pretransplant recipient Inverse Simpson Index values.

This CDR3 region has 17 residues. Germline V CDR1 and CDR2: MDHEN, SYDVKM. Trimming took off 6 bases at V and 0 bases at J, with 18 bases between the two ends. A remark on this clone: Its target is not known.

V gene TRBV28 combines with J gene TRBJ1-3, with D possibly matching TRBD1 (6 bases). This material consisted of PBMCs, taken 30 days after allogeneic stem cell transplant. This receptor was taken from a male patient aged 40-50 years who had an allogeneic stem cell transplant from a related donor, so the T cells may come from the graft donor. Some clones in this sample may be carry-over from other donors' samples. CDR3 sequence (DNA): TGTGCCAGCAGGCTATCAGGGGCCGCCTTCTCTGGAAACACCATATATTTT. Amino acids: CASRLSGAAFSGNTIYF.